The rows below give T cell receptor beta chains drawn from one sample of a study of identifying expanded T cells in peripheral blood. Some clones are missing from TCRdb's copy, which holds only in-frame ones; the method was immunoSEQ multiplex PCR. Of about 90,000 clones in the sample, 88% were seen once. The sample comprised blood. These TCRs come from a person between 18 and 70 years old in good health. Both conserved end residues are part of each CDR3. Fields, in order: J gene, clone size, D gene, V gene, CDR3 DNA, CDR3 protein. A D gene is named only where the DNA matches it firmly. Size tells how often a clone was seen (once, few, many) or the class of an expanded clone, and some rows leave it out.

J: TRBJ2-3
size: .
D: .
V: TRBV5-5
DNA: TGTGCCAGCAGCTTGGTAGGGGGGACCACAGATACGCAGTATTTT
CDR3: CASSLVGGTTDTQYF

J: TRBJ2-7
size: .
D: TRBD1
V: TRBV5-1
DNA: TGCGCCAGCAGCAGGGTACAGGGGGCGACCTACGAGCAGTACTTC
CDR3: CASSRVQGATYEQYF

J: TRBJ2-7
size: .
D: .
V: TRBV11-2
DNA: TGTGCCAGCAGCCCTGGACTCCTCAACGAGCAGTACTTC
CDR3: CASSPGLLNEQYF

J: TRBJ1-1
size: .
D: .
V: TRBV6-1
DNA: TGTGCCAGCATTGCGGGGTCGGGCACTGAAGCTTTCTTT
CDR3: CASIAGSGTEAFF

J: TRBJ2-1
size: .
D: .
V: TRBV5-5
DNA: TGTGCCAGCAGCTTGGGGGACAATGAGCAGTTCTTC
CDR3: CASSLGDNEQFF

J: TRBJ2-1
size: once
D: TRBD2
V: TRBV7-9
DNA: TGTGCCAGCAGCTTAGCGGGGAGGGGAGCGGGAGCCTACAATGAGCAGTTCTTC
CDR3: CASSLAGRGAGAYNEQFF

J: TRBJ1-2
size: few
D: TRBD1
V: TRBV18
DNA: TGTGCCAGCTCACAGCGGGACAGGGCCGAGAACTATGGCTACACCTTC
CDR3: CASSQRDRAENYGYTF

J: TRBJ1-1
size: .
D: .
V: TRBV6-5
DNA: TGTGCCAGCAGCCTCGGGCCGCAGAACACTGAAGCTTTCTTT
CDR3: CASSLGPQNTEAFF

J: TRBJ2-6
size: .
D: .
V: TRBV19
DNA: TGTGCCAGCTCTGACAGGACGCAACTCTCTGGGGCCAACGTCCTGACTTTC
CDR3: CASSDRTQLSGANVLTF

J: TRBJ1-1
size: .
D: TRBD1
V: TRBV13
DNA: TGTGCCAGCAGCTTGGACAGGGGGCCGGGCGAAGCTTTCTTT
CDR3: CASSLDRGPGEAFF

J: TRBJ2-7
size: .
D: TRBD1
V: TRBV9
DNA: TGTGCCAGCAGCGCGACAGGGAATTCCTACGAGCAGTACTTC
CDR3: CASSATGNSYEQYF

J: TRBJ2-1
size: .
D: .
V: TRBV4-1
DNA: TGCGCCAGCAGCCAAGATTTACTACGGGGGGCGGACAATGAGCAGTTCTTC
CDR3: CASSQDLLRGADNEQFF

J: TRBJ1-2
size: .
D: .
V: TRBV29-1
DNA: TGCAGCCCTGTACGGGGTTATGACTATGGCTACACCTTC
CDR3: CSPVRGYDYGYTF

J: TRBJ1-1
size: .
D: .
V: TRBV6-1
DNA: TGTGCCAGCAGGACAGGATCCATGAGCACTGAAGCTTTCTTT
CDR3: CASRTGSMSTEAFF

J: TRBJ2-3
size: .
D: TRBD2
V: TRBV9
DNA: TGTGCCAGCAGCGCCACCGGGAGGGCACCAGATACGCAGTATTTT
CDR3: CASSATGRAPDTQYF

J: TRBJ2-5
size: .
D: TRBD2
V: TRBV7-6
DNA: TGTGCCAGCAGCGATACAGCCAAGCGGGGGGTTCAAGAGACCCAGTACTTC
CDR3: CASSDTAKRGVQETQYF

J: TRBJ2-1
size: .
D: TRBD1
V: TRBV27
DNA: TGTGCCAGCAGTAGGGAGACAGGGGGCAGTGAGCAGTTCTTC
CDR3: CASSRETGGSEQFF

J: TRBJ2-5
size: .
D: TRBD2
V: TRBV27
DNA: TGTGCCAGCAGGGGAGCTAGCGGGGGTCAAGAGACCCAGTACTTC
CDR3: CASRGASGGQETQYF

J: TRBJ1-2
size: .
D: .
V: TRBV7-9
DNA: TGTGCCAGCAGCTTCAACAGTAACTATGATGGCTACACCTTC
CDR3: CASSFNSNYDGYTF

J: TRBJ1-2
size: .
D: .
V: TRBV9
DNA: TGTGCCAGCAGCTCTCGTACTCCCTGGGGTGGCTACACCTTC
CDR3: CASSSRTPWGGYTF

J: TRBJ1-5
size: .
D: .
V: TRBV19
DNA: TGTGCCAGTAGGAAACAGGGTTTGGGGAATCAGCCCCAGCATTTT
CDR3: CASRKQGLGNQPQHF

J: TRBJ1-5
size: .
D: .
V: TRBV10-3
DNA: TGTGCCACGGCGGGACGGGAGAGCAATCAGCCCCAGCATTTT
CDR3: CATAGRESNQPQHF

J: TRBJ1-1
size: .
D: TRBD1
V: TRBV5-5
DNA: TGTGCCAGCAGCTCAAACAGGGGTGGAGGGTGGAACACTGAAGCTTTCTTT
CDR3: CASSSNRGGGWNTEAFF

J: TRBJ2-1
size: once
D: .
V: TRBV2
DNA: TGTGCCAGCAGTACCACAGGGCGTATTTACAATGAGCAGTTCTTC
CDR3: CASSTTGRIYNEQFF

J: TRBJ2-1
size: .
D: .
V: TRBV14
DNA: TGTGCCAGCAGCCAAACACTAATCACCAATGAGCAGTTCTTC
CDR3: CASSQTLITNEQFF

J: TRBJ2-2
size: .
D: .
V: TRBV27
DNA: TGTGCCAGCAGTTTATACTCAGGGCCCGGGGAGCTGTTTTTT
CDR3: CASSLYSGPGELFF

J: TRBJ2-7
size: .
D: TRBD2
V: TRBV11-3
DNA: TGTGCCAGCAGCCAAACGAGGGGTAGCGGGAGCTATGAGCAGTACTTC
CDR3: CASSQTRGSGSYEQYF

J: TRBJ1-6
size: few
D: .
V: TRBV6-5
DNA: TGTGCCAGCAGTTCAGGACAGATCTATAATTCACCCCTCCACTTT
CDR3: CASSSGQIYNSPLHF

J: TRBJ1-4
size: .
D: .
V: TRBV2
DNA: TGTGCCAGCAACGGACAACTCGCAACTAATGAAAAACTGTTTTTT
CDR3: CASNGQLATNEKLFF

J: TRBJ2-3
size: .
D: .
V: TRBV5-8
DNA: TGTGCCAGCAGCCCCGGGACTACAGATACGCAGTATTTT
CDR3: CASSPGTTDTQYF

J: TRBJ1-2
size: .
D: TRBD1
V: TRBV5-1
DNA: TGCGCCAGCAGACGGACAGGGGGCGAAAACTATGGCTACACCTTC
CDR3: CASRRTGGENYGYTF

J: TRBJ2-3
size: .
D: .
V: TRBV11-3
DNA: TGTGCCAGCAGCTTAGGGCTGACAGATACGCAGTATTTT
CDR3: CASSLGLTDTQYF

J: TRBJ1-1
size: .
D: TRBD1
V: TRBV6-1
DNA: TGTGCCAGCAGCACAGGGGCGAACACTGAAGCTTTCTTT
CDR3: CASSTGANTEAFF

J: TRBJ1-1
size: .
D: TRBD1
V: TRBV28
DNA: TGTGCCAGCAGTTTCCCCGGGACAGGGGCCACTGAAGCTTTCTTT
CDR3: CASSFPGTGATEAFF

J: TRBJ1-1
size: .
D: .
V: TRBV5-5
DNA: TGTGCCAGCAGCTTAGAGGGGGGGTACACTGAAGCTTTCTTT
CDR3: CASSLEGGYTEAFF

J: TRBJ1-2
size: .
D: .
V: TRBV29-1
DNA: TGCAGCGCCCCCTATTACTATGGCTACACCTTC
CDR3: CSAPYYYGYTF

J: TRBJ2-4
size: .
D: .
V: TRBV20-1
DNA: TGCAGTGCTAGATTTGATATTCAGTACTTC
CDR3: CSARFDIQYF

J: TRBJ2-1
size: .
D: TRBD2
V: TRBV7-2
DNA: TGTGCCAGCAGCTTATATCTGCGGGGGAACAATGAGCAGTTCTTC
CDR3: CASSLYLRGNNEQFF

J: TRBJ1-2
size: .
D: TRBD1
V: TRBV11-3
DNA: TGTGCCAGCAGCCGACAGGGAGTAGATGGCTACACCTTC
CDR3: CASSRQGVDGYTF

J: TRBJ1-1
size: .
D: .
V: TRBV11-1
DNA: TGTGCCAGCAGCTTAAGAGGTTTCGAGACTGAAGCTTTCTTT
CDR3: CASSLRGFETEAFF

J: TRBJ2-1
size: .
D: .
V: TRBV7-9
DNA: TGTGCCAGCAGCTTTCCTATGACCCTGGCGCAGTTCTTC
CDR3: CASSFPMTLAQFF

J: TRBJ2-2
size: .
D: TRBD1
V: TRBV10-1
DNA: TGCGCCAGCAGGAGGGGGCTGGACACCGGGGAGCTGTTTTTT
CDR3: CASRRGLDTGELFF

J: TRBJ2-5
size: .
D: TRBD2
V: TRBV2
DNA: TGTGCCAGCAGTGAACTAGCGGGGACCGATGGGGAGACCCAGTACTTC
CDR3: CASSELAGTDGETQYF

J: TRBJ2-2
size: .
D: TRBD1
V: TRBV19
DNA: TGTGCCAGTAGTTTCCGACAGGGGAACACCGGGGAGCTGTTTTTT
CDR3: CASSFRQGNTGELFF

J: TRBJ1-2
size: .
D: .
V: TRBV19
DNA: TGTGCCAGTAGTATGGGGGGCTATGGCTACACCTTC
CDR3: CASSMGGYGYTF

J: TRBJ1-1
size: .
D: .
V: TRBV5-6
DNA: TGTGCCAGCAGCTTGGGGGAGACCACTGAAGCTTTCTTT
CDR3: CASSLGETTEAFF

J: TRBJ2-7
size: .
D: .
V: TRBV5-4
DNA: TGTGCCAGCAGCCGAGGACCTGGCCCCTACGAGCAGTACTTC
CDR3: CASSRGPGPYEQYF

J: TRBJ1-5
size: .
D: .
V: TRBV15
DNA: TGTGCCACCAGCCCCCGGGGGGGGTCGCACGTGGTGGCCCAGCATTTT
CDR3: CATSPRGGSHVVAQHF

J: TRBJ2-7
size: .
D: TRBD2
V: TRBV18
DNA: TGTGCCAGCTCCAACGGGGCCCAGCGGGGGGGCTTCCAAGTCGAGCAGTACTTC
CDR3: CASSNGAQRGGFQVEQYF

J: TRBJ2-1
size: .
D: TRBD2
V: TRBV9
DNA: TGTGCCAGCACGGCGGGAGGGCCGCTCTCCTACAATGAGCAGTTCTTC
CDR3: CASTAGGPLSYNEQFF